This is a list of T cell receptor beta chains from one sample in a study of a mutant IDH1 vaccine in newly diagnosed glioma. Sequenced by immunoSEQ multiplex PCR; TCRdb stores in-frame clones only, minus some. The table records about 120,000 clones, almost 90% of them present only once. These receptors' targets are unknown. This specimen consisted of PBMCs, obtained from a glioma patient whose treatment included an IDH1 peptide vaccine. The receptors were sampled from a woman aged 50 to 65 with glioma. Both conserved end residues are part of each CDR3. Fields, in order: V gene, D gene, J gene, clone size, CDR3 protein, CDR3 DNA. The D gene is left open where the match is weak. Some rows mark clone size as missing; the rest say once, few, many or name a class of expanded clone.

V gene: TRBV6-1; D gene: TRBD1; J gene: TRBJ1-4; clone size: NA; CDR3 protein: CASRGRGLEKLFF; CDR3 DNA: TGTGCCAGCAGGGGGAGGGGGCTCGAAAAACTGTTTTTT
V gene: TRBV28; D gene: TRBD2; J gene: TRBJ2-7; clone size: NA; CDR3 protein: CASIFGGSSYEQYF; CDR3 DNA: TGTGCCAGCATCTTTGGCGGGAGTTCCTACGAGCAGTACTTC
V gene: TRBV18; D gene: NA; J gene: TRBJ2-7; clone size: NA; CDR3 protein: CASSPQGKGYEQYF; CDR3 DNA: TGTGCCAGCTCACCACAAGGGAAAGGCTACGAGCAGTACTTC
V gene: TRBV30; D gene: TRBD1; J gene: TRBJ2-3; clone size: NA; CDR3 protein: CAWTRTGADTQYF; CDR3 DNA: TGTGCCTGGACCCGGACAGGCGCAGATACGCAGTATTTT
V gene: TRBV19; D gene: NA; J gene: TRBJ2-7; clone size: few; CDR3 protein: CASSLSFGDNTYEQYF; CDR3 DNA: TGTGCCAGTAGTCTCTCGTTCGGGGACAACACCTACGAGCAGTACTTC
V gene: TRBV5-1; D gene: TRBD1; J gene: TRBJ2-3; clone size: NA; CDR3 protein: CATQGFRGLVTDTQYF; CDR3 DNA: TGCGCCACCCAAGGCTTCAGGGGGCTGGTCACAGATACGCAGTATTTT
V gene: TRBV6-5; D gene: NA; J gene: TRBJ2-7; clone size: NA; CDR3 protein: CASSLQGYEQYF; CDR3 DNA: TGTGCCAGCAGTTTACAGGGCTACGAGCAGTACTTC
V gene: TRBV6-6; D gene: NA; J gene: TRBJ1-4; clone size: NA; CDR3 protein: CASSGGSPLEKLFF; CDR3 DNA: TGTGCCAGCAGTGGGGGAAGCCCACTTGAAAAACTGTTTTTT
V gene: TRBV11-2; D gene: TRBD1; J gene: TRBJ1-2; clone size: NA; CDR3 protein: CASSSVRGRYGYTF; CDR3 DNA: TGTGCCAGCAGCTCAGTCAGGGGGCGTTATGGCTACACCTTC
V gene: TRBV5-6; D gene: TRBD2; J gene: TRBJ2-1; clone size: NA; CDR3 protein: CASSLGWIAGRNEQFF; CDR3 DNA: TGTGCCAGCAGCTTGGGTTGGATAGCGGGAAGGAATGAGCAGTTCTTC
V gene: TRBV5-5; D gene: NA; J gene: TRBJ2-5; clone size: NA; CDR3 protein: CASSLSMETQYF; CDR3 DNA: TGTGCCAGCAGCTTGTCCATGGAGACCCAGTACTTC
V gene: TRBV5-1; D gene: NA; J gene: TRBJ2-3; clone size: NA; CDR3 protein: CASSYLTSTDTQYF; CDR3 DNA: TGCGCCAGCAGCTATTTAACTAGCACAGATACGCAGTATTTT
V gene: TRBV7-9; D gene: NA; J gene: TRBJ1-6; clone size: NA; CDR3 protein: CASSFWDTYNSPLHF; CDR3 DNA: TGTGCCAGCAGCTTTTGGGACACCTATAATTCACCCCTCCACTTT
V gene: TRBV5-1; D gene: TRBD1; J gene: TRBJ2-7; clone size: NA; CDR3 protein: CASSYPTGRREQYF; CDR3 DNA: TGCGCCAGCAGCTACCCGACAGGGCGTCGCGAGCAGTACTTC
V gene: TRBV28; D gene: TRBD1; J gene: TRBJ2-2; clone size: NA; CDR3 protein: CASSWTGYTGELFF; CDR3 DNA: TGTGCCAGCAGTTGGACAGGGTACACCGGGGAGCTGTTTTTT
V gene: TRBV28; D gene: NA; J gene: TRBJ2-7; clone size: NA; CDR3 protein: CASSAPPGEWEQYF; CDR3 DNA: TGTGCCAGCAGTGCTCCTCCGGGGGAATGGGAGCAGTACTTC
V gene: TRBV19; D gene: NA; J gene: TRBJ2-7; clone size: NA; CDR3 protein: CASSTFGPSYEQYF; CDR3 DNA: TGTGCCAGTAGTACCTTTGGTCCTTCCTACGAGCAGTACTTC
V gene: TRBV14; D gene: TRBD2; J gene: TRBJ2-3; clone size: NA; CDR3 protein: CASSQVLAGIYTQYF; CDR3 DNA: TGTGCCAGCAGCCAAGTACTAGCGGGAATCTATACGCAGTATTTT
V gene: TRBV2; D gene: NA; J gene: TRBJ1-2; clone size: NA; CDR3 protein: CASSLAGRTQADGYTF; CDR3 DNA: TGTGCCAGCTCTCTGGCCGGACGAACCCAAGCGGATGGCTACACCTTC
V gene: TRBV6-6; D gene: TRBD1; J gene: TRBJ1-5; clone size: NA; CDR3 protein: CASSPRGSGNQPQHF; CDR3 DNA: TGTGCCAGCAGCCCCAGGGGGTCTGGCAATCAGCCCCAGCATTTT
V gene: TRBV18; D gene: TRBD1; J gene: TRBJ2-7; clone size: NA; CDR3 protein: CASSSGTEPYEQYF; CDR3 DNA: TGTGCCAGCTCATCGGGGACAGAACCTTACGAGCAGTACTTC
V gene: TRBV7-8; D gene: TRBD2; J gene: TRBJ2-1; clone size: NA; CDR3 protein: CASREAGWNEQFF; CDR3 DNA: TGTGCCAGCAGAGAAGCGGGGTGGAATGAGCAGTTCTTC
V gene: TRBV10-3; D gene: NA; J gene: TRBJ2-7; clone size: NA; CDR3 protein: CAISAGDGYEQYF; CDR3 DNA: TGTGCCATCAGTGCTGGCGATGGCTACGAGCAGTACTTC
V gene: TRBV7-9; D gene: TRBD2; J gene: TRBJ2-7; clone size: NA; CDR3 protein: CASSLGLAGPYEQYF; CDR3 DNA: TGTGCCAGCAGCCTCGGACTAGCGGGTCCCTACGAGCAGTACTTC
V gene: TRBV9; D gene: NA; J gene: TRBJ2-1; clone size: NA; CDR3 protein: CASSGVGNEQFF; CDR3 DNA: TGTGCCAGCAGCGGGGTGGGGAATGAGCAGTTCTTC
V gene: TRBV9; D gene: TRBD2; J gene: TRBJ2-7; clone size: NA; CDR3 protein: CASSVGPGTSVVREQYF; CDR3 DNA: TGTGCCAGCAGCGTGGGACCCGGGACTAGCGTAGTCCGGGAGCAGTACTTC
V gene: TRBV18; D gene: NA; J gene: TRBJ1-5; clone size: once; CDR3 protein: CASSPDLDSGQHF; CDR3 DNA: TGTGCCAGCTCACCTGACCTGGACTCGGGGCAGCATTTT
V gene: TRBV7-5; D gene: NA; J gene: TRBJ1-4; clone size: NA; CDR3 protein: CASSLARDTDEKLFF; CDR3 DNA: TGTGCCAGCAGCTTAGCCCGGGACACGGATGAAAAACTGTTTTTT
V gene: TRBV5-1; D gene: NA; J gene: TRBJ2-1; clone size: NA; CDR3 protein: CASSFRGSYNEQFF; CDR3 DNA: TGCGCCAGCAGCTTCCGGGGTTCCTACAATGAGCAGTTCTTC
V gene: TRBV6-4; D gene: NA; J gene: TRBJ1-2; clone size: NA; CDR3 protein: CASSVGAPICDYTF; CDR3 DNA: TGTGCCAGCAGTGTGGGGGCCCCTATTTGTGACTACACCTTC
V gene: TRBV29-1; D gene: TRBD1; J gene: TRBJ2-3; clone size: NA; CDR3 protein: CSVEVTGGRTDTQYF; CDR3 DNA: TGCAGCGTTGAAGTCACAGGGGGTAGGACAGATACGCAGTATTTT
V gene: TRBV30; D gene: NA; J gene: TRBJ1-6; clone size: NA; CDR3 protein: CAWRTDGRNSPLHF; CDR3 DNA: TGTGCCTGGAGGACCGACGGCAGGAATTCACCCCTCCACTTT
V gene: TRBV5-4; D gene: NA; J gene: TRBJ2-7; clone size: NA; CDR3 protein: CASSQDQGGYEQYF; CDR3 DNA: TGTGCCAGCAGCCAAGATCAAGGGGGCTACGAGCAGTACTTC
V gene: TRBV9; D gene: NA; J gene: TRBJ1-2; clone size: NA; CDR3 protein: CASSEGLDGANYGYTF; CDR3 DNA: TGTGCCAGCAGTGAGGGGTTGGACGGAGCTAACTATGGCTACACCTTC
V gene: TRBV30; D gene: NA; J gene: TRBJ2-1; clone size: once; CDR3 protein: CAWTRGATWNEQFF; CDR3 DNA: TGTGCCTGGACCCGGGGGGCTACCTGGAATGAGCAGTTCTTC
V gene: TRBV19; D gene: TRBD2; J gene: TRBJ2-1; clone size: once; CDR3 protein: CASSPRTSLYNEQFF; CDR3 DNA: TGTGCCAGTAGTCCCCGGACTAGCCTTTACAATGAGCAGTTCTTC